The present T cell receptor beta chain was sequenced within a study of blood T cell repertoires in COVID-19. The wider study: Collection of acute and convalescent COVID-19 samples took place in the United States, Italy and Spain.

This CDR3 contains 15 residues. CDR1 is SGHVS and CDR2 is FNYEAQ in the germline V gene. V was pared by 4 bases and J by 2 bases, with 14 bases between. The table came from immunoSEQ multiplex PCR; TCRdb's copy has only in-frame clones and leaves some out. The data hold over 20,000 clones, with 89% observed a single time. The TCR sequence derives from a human donor in a cohort sampled during active COVID-19. Sequencing input: peripheral blood. The V call is TRBV7-6, the J call TRBJ2-5, with D perhaps matching TRBD1 (6 bases). The CDR3 DNA follows: TGTGCCAGCAGCTCCCGGGACATAATTCAAGAGACCCAGTACTTC. This sequence encodes CASSSRDIIQETQYF.